One and the same sample provided the 30 T cell receptor beta chains below, sequenced in a study of blood T cell repertoires in COVID-19. TCRdb's copy holds only in-frame clones and misses some; the assay was immunoSEQ multiplex PCR. The repertoire holds roughly 200,000 clones, with approximately 90% as singletons. Specimen: PBMCs or T cells enriched from blood (not recorded which). These receptors all stem from a woman aged 40 to 50 in a cohort exposed to, infected with or recovered from COVID-19 (not recorded which).

J is TRBJ1-1 and V is TRBV6-2 or TRBV6-3; D remains ambiguous. V was trimmed by 4 bases and J by 4 bases, leaving 10 bases between them. The CDR3 totals 13 residues. Germline CDR1 MNHEY, CDR2 SVGEGT. The CDR3 coding sequence is TGTGCCAGCAGTTTCGTTCGGGTCACTGAAGCTTTCTTT. Its protein is CASSFVRVTEAFF.

This clone was detected once. CDR3 in DNA: TGTGCCAGTAGTCTCCGGGACAGGAACACAGATACGCAGTATTTT. Its translation is CASSLRDRNTDTQYF. J is TRBJ2-3 and V is TRBV19, with 8 bases fitting TRBD1. The CDR3 spans 15 residues. CDR1 LNHDA and CDR2 SQIVND come from the germline V gene (reference sequence). The V gene end was trimmed by 5 bases and the J gene end by 2 bases; junction bases not matched to a gene: 6.

The chain is built from TRBV5-4 and TRBJ1-6, with D uncertain. The CDR3 spans 15 residues. Germline lookup yields CDR1 SGHNT and CDR2 YYREEE (reference sequence). Trimming stripped 4 bases from V and 7 bases from J, with 15 bases between. CDR3 DNA: TGTGCCAGCAGCAAGAGGGAGGAAGGCAATTCACCCCTCCACTTT. Translated, it gives CASSKREEGNSPLHF.

Only one count was recorded for this clone. The V call is TRBV3-1 (or the pseudogene TRBV3-2), the J call TRBJ2-1, with D hard to call. Germline CDR1 LGHDT, CDR2 YNNKEL (reference sequence). CDR3 length: 13 amino acids. V lost 4 bases, J lost 6 bases, and 10 bases lay in between. The CDR3 DNA follows: TGTGCCAGCAGCCCCCGAATGGCCAATGAGCAGTTCTTC. It is translated as CASSPRMANEQFF.

V and J are TRBV12-5 and TRBJ2-7, with 8 nucleotides matching TRBD2. V gave up 7 bases and J gave up 0 bases; unmatched junction bases: 5. This CDR3 spans 14 amino acids. Germline values: CDR1 LGHNT, CDR2 FRNRAP. The CDR3 coding sequence is TGTGCTAGTGCCCCTAGCGGGTTCTCCTACGAGCAGTACTTC. Encoded protein: CASAPSGFSYEQYF.

The chain joins TRBV9 to TRBJ1-2, with 7 bases that match TRBD1. J was trimmed by 8 bases and V by 2 bases; bases with no gene match: 9. This CDR3 comprises 14 residues. Germline V gene lookup returns CDR1 SGDLS and CDR2 YYNGEE. The CDR3 reads CASSVEEGARGYTF. CDR3 coding DNA: TGTGCCAGCAGCGTCGAGGAGGGGGCTCGGGGCTACACCTTC.

The gene calls are TRBV19 and TRBJ2-3; perhaps TRBD1 as D (6 bases). From germline, CDR1 is LNHDA and CDR2 SQIVND (reference sequence). Trimming took off 5 bases at V and 0 bases at J, with 12 bases between the two ends. This CDR3 spans 15 amino acids. The CDR3 nucleotides are TGTGCCAGTAGTGATGTACAGGGAAGCACAGATACGCAGTATTTT. Its translation: CASSDVQGSTDTQYF.

The CDR3 here is CASGFGIEGEETQYF. The CDR3 nucleotides read TGTGCTAGTGGTTTTGGCATCGAGGGAGAAGAGACCCAGTACTTC. This chain joins TRBV12-5 and TRBJ2-5, with TRBD2 as a possible D gene (5 bases). Trimming took 3 bases from V and 3 from J, leaving 14 bases between them. The germline CDR1 and CDR2 sequences are LGHNT and FRNRAP. CDR3 size: 15 residues. Looking up the rest from reference TRBV12-5 and TRBJ2-5 gives the full variable domain: DARVTQTPRHKVTEMGQEVTMRCQPILGHNTVFWYRQTMMQGLELLAYFRNRAPLDDSGMPKDRFSAEMPDATLATLKIQPSEPRDSAVYFCASGFGIEGEETQYFGPGTRLLVL.

This chain connects TRBV29-1 to TRBJ1-1, with 9 bases fitting TRBD1. Germline-derived CDR1 and CDR2 are SQVTM and ANQGSEA. This CDR3 contains 15 residues. The V gene end was trimmed by 5 bases and the J gene end by 4 bases; junction bases not matched to a gene: 11. This chain's CDR3 is CSVYRGRPGGTEAFF. DNA for the CDR3: TGCAGCGTTTACAGGGGGCGCCCAGGGGGCACTGAAGCTTTCTTT.

The CDR3 coding sequence is TGTGCCAGCAGCCCCCAGGGTTTCTACGAGCAGTACTTC. This translates into CASSPQGFYEQYF. This chain links TRBV7-9 with TRBJ2-7, with a weak D call TRBD1 (5 bases). The CDR3 covers 13 residues. CDR1 is SEHNR and CDR2 is FQNEAQ in the germline V gene (reference sequence). Trimming removed 5 bases from V and 3 bases from J, with 11 bases in between.

The V and J genes are TRBV5-1 and TRBJ1-2, with 9 bases matching TRBD1. The CDR3 contains 14 residues. With V trimmed by 3 bases and J by 6 bases, 6 bases remained unmatched. Germline V gene lookup returns CDR1 SGHRS and CDR2 YFSETQ. CDR3 in amino acids: CASSSGTGMNGYTF. CDR3 DNA: TGCGCCAGCAGCTCTGGGACAGGGATGAATGGCTACACCTTC.

The rearrangement links TRBV5-6 to TRBJ2-6; D call uncertain. V lost 4 bases and J lost 8, with 19 bases in between. The CDR3 has 16 residues. Per germline, CDR1 SGHDT and CDR2 YYEEEE. The CDR3 DNA sequence: TGTGCCAGCAGCAGATTAGCCCAAGGAGAGTCCAACGTCCTGACTTTC. Amino acids: CASSRLAQGESNVLTF. Filled out from reference TRBV5-6 and TRBJ2-6, the complete variable domain reads DAGVTQSPTHLIKTRGQQVTLRCSPKSGHDTVSWYQQALGQGPQFIFQYYEEEERQRGNFPDRFSGHQFPNYSSELNVNALLLGDSALYLCASSRLAQGESNVLTFGAGSRLTVL.

The rearrangement joins TRBV9 to TRBJ2-5; D not resolved. CDR3 length equals 13 residues. Trimming pared 0 bases from V and 5 bases from J, leaving 8 bases between. Germline CDR1 SGDLS, CDR2 YYNGEE. CDR3 in amino acids: CASSVGEVETQYF. DNA for the CDR3: TGTGCCAGCAGCGTAGGTGAGGTGGAGACCCAGTACTTC.

J is TRBJ1-4 and V is TRBV4-1; 8 nucleotides match TRBD1. The length of the CDR3 is 16 residues. With V trimmed by 4 bases and J by 8 bases, 12 bases remained unmatched. Germline V gene sequence: CDR1 MGHRA, CDR2 YSYEKL. For the CDR3, the DNA is TGCGCCAGCAGCCTTGGACAGGGAGGAGGGAACGAAAAACTGTTTTTT. Its protein product is CASSLGQGGGNEKLFF.

The CDR3 loop is CASSPRGLYNEQFF. The CDR3 DNA sequence: TGCGCCAGCAGCCCGAGAGGACTGTACAATGAGCAGTTCTTC. V is TRBV4-3 and J is TRBJ2-1, with D perhaps matching TRBD2 (5 bases). The V end was cut by 4 bases, the J end by 4 bases, with 11 bases between. The CDR3 totals 14 residues. Germline CDR1 and CDR2: LGHNA and YSLEER.

As DNA, the CDR3 is TGTGCCAGCAGTTTGGGGGCGAGCACTGAAGCTTTCTTT. Its protein product is CASSLGASTEAFF. The chain has TRBV12-3 or TRBV12-4 and TRBJ1-1; D might be TRBD1 (6 bases). This CDR3 has 13 amino acids. V was clipped by 3 bases and J by 4 bases, with 9 bases between them.

This rearrangement joins TRBV7-9 to TRBJ2-1, with 11 bases matching TRBD2. Germline assignment: CDR1 SEHNR and CDR2 FQNEAQ (reference sequence). V lost 5 bases to trimming and J lost 3 bases; unmatched junction nucleotides: 12. The CDR3 runs 18 residues. The chain's CDR3 is CASSTTDQTSGNYNEQFF. CDR3 in DNA: TGTGCCAGCAGCACGACCGATCAGACTAGCGGGAACTACAATGAGCAGTTCTTC.

This chain uses TRBV27 with TRBJ2-7, with D tentatively TRBD2 (5 bases). Trimming pared 3 bases from V and 0 bases from J, leaving 12 bases between. CDR1 is MNHEY, CDR2 SMNVEV, per germline (reference sequence). This CDR3 region has 15 residues. DNA of the CDR3: TGTGCCAGCAGTTTCTCGGGGAGCTTCTCCTACGAGCAGTACTTC. This translates into CASSFSGSFSYEQYF.

The chain is built from TRBV6-5 and TRBJ1-1, with 11 nucleotides matching TRBD1. J lost 4 bases, V lost 6 bases, and 7 bases had no gene match. There are 15 residues in the CDR3. Germline assignment: CDR1 MNHEY and CDR2 SVGAGI. CDR3 sequence: CASRGIGQGATEAFF. The CDR3 DNA sequence: TGTGCCAGCAGAGGAATCGGACAGGGGGCCACTGAAGCTTTCTTT.

The CDR3 bases are TGTGCCAGCAGTCCTGGGGGGGCGGGGTACTACAATGAGCAGTTCTTC. Translating it yields CASSPGGAGYYNEQFF. The chain links TRBV11-3 to TRBJ2-1; possible D gene TRBD2, 7 bases. CDR1 and CDR2 from the germline V gene are SGHNT and YENEEA. V gave up 6 bases and J gave up 3 bases, with 18 bases separating them. The CDR3 length is 16 residues.

The chain combines TRBV19 with TRBJ2-3; no definite D call. The CDR3 runs to 14 residues. The germline V and J ends were trimmed by 4 bases and 5 bases, with 13 bases remaining between them. Germline-derived CDR1 and CDR2 are LNHDA and SQIVND (reference sequence). CDR3 DNA sequence: TGTGCCAGTAGTACCAGGATATTCATAGATACGCAGTATTTT. Protein: CASSTRIFIDTQYF.

V usage is TRBV10-3 and J usage is TRBJ1-5; TRBD1 aligns across 7 bases. Germline loops: CDR1 ENHRY, CDR2 SYGVKD. V shed 10 bases and J 2 bases; nucleotides not matched to a gene: 8. The CDR3 length is 14 residues. CDR3: CATVSDRGNQPQHF. For the CDR3, the DNA is TGTGCCACTGTCTCCGACAGGGGCAATCAGCCCCAGCATTTT.

The V call is TRBV14, the J call TRBJ2-1, with 7 bases fitting TRBD1. The CDR3 totals 14 residues. V dropped 4 bases and J dropped 4; count of bases not matched to a gene: 4. Looked up from germline, CDR1 is SGHDN and CDR2 is FVKESK. The CDR3 protein is CASSPWTGYNEQFF. As DNA, the CDR3 is TGTGCCAGCAGCCCCTGGACAGGTTACAATGAGCAGTTCTTC.

The chain carries TRBV27 and TRBJ1-2, with 8 bases aligning to TRBD1. Per germline, CDR1 MNHEY and CDR2 SMNVEV (reference sequence). J lost 7 bases, V lost 5 bases, and 6 bases had no gene match. The CDR3 spans 13 residues. The CDR3 coding sequence is TGTGCCAGCAGTGATCAGGGGGCGCCTGGCTACACCTTC. It yields the protein CASSDQGAPGYTF.

The chain recombines TRBV19 with TRBJ1-3, with TRBD1 as a possible D gene (5 bases). This CDR3 spans 18 amino acids. CDR1 is LNHDA and CDR2 is SQIVND in the germline V gene (reference sequence). The V end lost 5 bases, the J end lost 1 base, and 21 bases lay between the germline ends. CDR3 residues: CASSWDRKQEASGNTIYF. The CDR3 nucleotides are TGTGCCAGTAGTTGGGATCGAAAACAGGAAGCTTCTGGAAACACCATATATTTT.

V gene TRBV5-8 combines with J gene TRBJ1-2, with D unresolved. The V end was cut by 0 bases, the J end by 2 bases, with 8 bases between. The CDR3 is 14 amino acids. The germline gives CDR1 SGHTS, CDR2 YDEGEE. CDR3: CASSLVSWNYGYTF. The CDR3 DNA is TGTGCCAGCAGCTTGGTTAGCTGGAACTATGGCTACACCTTC.

This chain joins TRBV27 and TRBJ1-5; TRBD1 might be the D (6 bases). Germline V gene sequence: CDR1 MNHEY, CDR2 SMNVEV (reference sequence). The CDR3 has 13 residues. Trimming shortened V by 4 bases and J by 2 bases, and 6 bases separated the two germline ends. The DNA of the CDR3 is TGTGCCAGCAGTTGGACAGGCAATCAGCCCCAGCATTTT. It is translated as CASSWTGNQPQHF.

This clone was observed a single time. The rearrangement links TRBV5-5 to TRBJ2-3; TRBD2 is a possible D gene (6 bases). Between the trimmed V and J ends, which lost 4 bases and 2 bases, there was a span of 29 bases. The CDR3 covers 20 residues. CDR1 and CDR2 from the germline V gene are SGHKS and YYEKEE (reference sequence). The CDR3 loop is CASSLRLWEEGTPFTDTQYF. In DNA, the CDR3 is TGTGCCAGCAGCCTCAGGTTGTGGGAGGAGGGCACGCCTTTCACAGATACGCAGTATTTT.

CDR3 DNA: TGCGCCAGCAGCCAAGGTGAGGGGGGGGCCCCCTATGGCTACACCTTC. The encoded protein is CASSQGEGGAPYGYTF. This chain joins TRBV4-1 and TRBJ1-2; a weak D match, TRBD1 (6 bases). The CDR3 length is 16 residues. The V gene lost 1 base and the J gene lost 4 bases, with 16 bases spanning the gap. Germline V CDR1 and CDR2: MGHRA, YSYEKL.

The V and J genes are TRBV29-1 and TRBJ2-7; TRBD1 aligns across 7 bases. V shed 6 bases and J 2 bases; nucleotides not matched to a gene: 10. This CDR3 is built from 14 residues. Germline V gives CDR1 SQVTM, CDR2 ANQGSEA. The CDR3 is CSVKDRDTTYEQYF. In DNA form, the CDR3 reads TGCAGCGTAAAAGACAGGGATACTACCTACGAGCAGTACTTC.